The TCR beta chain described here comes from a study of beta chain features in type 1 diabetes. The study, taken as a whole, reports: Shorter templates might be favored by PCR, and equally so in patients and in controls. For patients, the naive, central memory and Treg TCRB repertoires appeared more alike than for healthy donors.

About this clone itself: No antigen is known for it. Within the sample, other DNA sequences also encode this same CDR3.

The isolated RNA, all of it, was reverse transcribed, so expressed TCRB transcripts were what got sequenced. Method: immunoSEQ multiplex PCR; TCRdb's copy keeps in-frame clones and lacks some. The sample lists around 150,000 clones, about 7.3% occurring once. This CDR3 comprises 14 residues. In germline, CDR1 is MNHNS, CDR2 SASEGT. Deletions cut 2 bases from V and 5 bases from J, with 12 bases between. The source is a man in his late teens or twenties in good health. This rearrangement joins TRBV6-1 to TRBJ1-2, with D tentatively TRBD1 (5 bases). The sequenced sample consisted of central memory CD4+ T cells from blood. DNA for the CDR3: TGTGCCAGCAGTGAACAGGGTGGAGGGTATGGCTACACCTTC. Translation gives CASSEQGGGYGYTF.